This T cell receptor beta chain came from a study of radiotherapy plus CTLA-4 blockade in lung cancer. Libraries were prepared by immunoSEQ multiplex PCR; TCRdb keeps only in-frame clonotypes and omits some of them. The profile shows tens of thousands of clones, approximately 78% of them singletons. CDR3 length equals 16 residues. Germline loops: CDR1 SGHRS, CDR2 YFSETQ. The V and J ends lost 4 bases and 7 bases, in that order; junction bases with no gene match: 11. The origin of this receptor is a human donor with non-small cell lung cancer that progressed on radiotherapy plus ipilimumab. Sample: peripheral blood, taken from a patient treated with radiotherapy plus ipilimumab. V is TRBV5-1 and J is TRBJ2-1, with 10 bases identical to TRBD2. The CDR3 DNA reads as TGCGCCAGCAGCCCTCTGGTAGCGGGAGGAGTTAATGAGCAGTTCTTC. The encoded protein is CASSPLVAGGVNEQFF.